The source of this TCR beta chain is a study of blood T cell repertoires in COVID-19. Notes on this clone: Other DNA sequences of this sample code for an identical CDR3.

Unmatched junction bases numbered 4, after V lost 5 bases and J lost 3 bases. Germline CDR1 SGHTA, CDR2 FQGNSA. The CDR3 is 15 amino acids. Repertoires were generated with immunoSEQ multiplex PCR, while TCRdb's copy carries only in-frame clones and drops some. This table holds over 150,000 clones, around 82% found once. The sequenced sample was peripheral blood. This receptor was obtained from a man aged 60 to 75 with COVID-19, enrolled during active disease. The chain carries TRBV7-2 and TRBJ2-7, with 13 bases fitting TRBD2. CDR3 amino acids: CASSPRTSGSYEQYF. CDR3 bases: TGTGCCAGCAGCCCCAGGACTAGCGGGAGCTACGAGCAGTACTTC.